A single T cell receptor (beta chain) is shown here with its context. Its antigen is undetermined. The V end was cut by 7 bases, the J end by 5 bases, with 12 bases between. The V gene's germline CDR1 is SEHNR and CDR2 FQNEAQ (reference sequence). This CDR3 region has 13 residues. Extraction of RNA preceded its reverse transcription into cDNA, which served as the sequencing template. Profiled with immunoSEQ multiplex PCR; TCRdb holds only in-frame clones, not every one. The sample lists roughly 100,000 clones, more than 75% occurring once. The treatment: oral pan-JAK inhibitor, 5-10 mg twice daily. The data derive from a study of CD8+ T cells in alopecia areata. Findings and caveats of the study: Scalp clonality decreased significantly with tofacitinib, and so did expanded CD8+ clones among the top 100. Sharing of TCRs across patients appeared less clear than in mice, possibly for HLA-related reasons.

The source material was CD8+ T cells sorted from blood, sampled around week 34, from a patient treated with tofacitinib. The receptor was derived from a human donor with alopecia areata. V gene TRBV7-9 combines with J gene TRBJ2-1, with unresolved D. The DNA of the CDR3 is TGTGCCAGCAACCCCACGGGCGACAATGAGCAGTTCTTC. Its protein is CASNPTGDNEQFF.